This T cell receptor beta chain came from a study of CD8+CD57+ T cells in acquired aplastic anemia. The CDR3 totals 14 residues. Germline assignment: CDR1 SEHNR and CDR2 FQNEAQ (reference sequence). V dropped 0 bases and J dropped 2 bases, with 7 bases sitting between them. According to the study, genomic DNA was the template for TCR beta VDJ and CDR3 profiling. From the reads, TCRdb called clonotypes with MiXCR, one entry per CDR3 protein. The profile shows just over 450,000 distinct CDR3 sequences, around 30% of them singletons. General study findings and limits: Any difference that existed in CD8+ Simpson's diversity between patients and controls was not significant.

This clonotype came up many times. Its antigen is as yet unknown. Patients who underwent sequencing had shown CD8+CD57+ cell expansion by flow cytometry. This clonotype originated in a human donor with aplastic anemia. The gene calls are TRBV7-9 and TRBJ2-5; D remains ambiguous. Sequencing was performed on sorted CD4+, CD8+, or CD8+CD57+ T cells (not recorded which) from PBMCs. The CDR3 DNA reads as TGTGCCAGCAGCTTAGCGGGCAATCAAGAGACCCAGTACTTC. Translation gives CASSLAGNQETQYF. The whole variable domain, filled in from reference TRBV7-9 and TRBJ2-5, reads DTGVSQNPRHKITKRGQNVTFRCDPISEHNRLYWYRQTLGQGPEFLTYFQNEAQLEKSRLLSDRFSAERPKGSFSTLEIQRTEQGDSAMYLCASSLAGNQETQYFGPGTRLLVL.